This T cell receptor (beta chain) was found in a study of blood T cell repertoires in COVID-19. Whole-study context: COVID-19 samples collected from the United States, Italy and Spain covered acute and convalescent phases. T cells, B-cell-depleted T cells, or PBMCs supplied cDNA or gDNA.

In the original processing: Quantification of nucleated cells was approximated via reference gene primer amplification. Clones were sequenced by immunoSEQ multiplex PCR, and TCRdb holds only the in-frame ones, with some missing. Clone size and the V and J calls come from that table; the DNA yielded D and trimming. The sample has some 100,000 clones, roughly 78% seen once; the top ten hold approximately 6.8%. V was trimmed by 4 bases and J by 2 bases, leaving 6 bases between them. Germline V gives CDR1 SNHLY, CDR2 FYNNEI. The CDR3 contains 12 residues. The sequence came from a man aged 50 or older with active or convalescent COVID-19. This chain joins TRBV2 and TRBJ2-7; D gene uncertain. Sequences were obtained from peripheral blood. CDR3 protein: CASSVSTYEQYF. CDR3 DNA sequence: TGTGCCAGCAGTGTGTCCACCTACGAGCAGTACTTC.